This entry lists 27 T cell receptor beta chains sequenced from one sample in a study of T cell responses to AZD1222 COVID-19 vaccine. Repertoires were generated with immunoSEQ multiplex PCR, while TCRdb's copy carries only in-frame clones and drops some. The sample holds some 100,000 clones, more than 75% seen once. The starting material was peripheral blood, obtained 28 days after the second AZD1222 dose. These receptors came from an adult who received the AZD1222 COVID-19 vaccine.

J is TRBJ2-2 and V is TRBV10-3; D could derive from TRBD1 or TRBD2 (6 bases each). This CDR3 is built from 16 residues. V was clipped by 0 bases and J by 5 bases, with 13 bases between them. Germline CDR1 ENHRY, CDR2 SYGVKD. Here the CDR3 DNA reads TGTGCCATCAGTGAGTCGGGGGGCCAAGGGACCGGGGAGCTGTTTTTT. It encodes CAISESGGQGTGELFF.

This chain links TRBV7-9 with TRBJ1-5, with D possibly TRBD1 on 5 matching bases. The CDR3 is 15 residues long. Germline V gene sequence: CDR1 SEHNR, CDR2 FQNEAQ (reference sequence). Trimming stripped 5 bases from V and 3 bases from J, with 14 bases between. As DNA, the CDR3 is TGTGCCAGCAGCCGCGAGGGGTTGAACAATCAGCCCCAGCATTTT. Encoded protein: CASSREGLNNQPQHF. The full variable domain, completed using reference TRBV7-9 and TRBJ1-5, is DTGVSQNPRHKITKRGQNVTFRCDPISEHNRLYWYRQTLGQGPEFLTYFQNEAQLEKSRLLSDRFSAERPKGSFSTLEIQRTEQGDSAMYLCASSREGLNNQPQHFGDGTRLSIL.

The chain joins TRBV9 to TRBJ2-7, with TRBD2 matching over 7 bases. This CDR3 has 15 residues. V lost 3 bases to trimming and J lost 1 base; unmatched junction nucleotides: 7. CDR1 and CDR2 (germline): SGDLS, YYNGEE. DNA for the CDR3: TGTGCCAGCAGCGAGCGGGACTCCCGGTCCTACGAGCAGTACTTC. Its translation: CASSERDSRSYEQYF.

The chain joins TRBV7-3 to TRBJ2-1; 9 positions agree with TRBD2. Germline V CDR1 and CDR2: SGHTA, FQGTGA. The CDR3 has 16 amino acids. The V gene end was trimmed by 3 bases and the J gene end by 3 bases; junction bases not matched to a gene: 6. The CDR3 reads CASSFTTSGSYNEQFF. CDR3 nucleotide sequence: TGTGCCAGCAGCTTCACGACTAGCGGAAGCTACAATGAGCAGTTCTTC. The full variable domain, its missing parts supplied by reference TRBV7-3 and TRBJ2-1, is GAGVSQTPSNKVTEKGKYVELRCDPISGHTALYWYRQSLGQGPEFLIYFQGTGAADDSGLPNDRFFAVRPEGSVSTLKIQRTERGDSAVYLCASSFTTSGSYNEQFFGPGTRLTVL.

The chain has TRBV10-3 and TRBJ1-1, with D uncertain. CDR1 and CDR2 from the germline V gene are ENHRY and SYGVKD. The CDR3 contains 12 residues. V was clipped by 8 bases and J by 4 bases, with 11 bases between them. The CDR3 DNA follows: TGTGCCATCTGCCCGGGCGCCACTGAAGCTTTCTTT. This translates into CAICPGATEAFF.

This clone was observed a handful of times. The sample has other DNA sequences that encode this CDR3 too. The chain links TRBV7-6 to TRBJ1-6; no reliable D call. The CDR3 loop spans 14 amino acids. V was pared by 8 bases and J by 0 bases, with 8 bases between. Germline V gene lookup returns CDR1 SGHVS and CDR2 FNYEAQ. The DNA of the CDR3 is TGTGCCAGCTCGAGGAGCTCCTATAATTCACCCCTCCACTTT. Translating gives CASSRSSYNSPLHF.

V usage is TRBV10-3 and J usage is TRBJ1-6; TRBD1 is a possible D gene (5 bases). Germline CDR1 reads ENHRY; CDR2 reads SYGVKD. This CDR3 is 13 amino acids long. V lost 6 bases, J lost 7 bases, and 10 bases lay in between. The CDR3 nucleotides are TGTGCCATCAGGACCGGGGACAATTCACCCCTCCACTTT. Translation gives CAIRTGDNSPLHF.

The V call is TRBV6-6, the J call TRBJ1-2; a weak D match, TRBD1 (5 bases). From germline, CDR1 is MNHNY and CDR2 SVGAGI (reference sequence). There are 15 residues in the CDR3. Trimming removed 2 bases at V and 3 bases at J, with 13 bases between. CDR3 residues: CASSYTGQGDYGYTF. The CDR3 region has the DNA TGTGCCAGCAGTTACACCGGTCAGGGCGACTATGGCTACACCTTC.

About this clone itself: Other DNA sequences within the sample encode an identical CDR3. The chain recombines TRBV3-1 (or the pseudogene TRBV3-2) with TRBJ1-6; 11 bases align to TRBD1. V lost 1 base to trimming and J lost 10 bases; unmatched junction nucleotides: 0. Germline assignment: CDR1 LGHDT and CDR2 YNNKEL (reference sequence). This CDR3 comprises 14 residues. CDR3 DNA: TGTGCCAGCAGCCAAGGGACAGGGGGCTCACCCCTCCACTTT. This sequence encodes CASSQGTGGSPLHF.

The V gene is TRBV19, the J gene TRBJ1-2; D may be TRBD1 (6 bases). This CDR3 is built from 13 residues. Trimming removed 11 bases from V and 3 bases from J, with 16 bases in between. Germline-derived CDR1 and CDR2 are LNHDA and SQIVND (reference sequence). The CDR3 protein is CALGGKGDYGYTF. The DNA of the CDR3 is TGTGCCCTGGGGGGCAAGGGTGACTATGGCTACACCTTC.

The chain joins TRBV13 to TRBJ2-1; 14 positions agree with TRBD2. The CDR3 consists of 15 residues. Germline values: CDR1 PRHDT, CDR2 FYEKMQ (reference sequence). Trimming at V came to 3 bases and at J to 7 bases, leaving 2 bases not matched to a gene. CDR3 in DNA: TGTGCCAGCAGCTTCCGGACTAGCGGGAGGAATGAGCAGTTCTTC. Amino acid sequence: CASSFRTSGRNEQFF.

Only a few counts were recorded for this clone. CDR3 nucleotide sequence: TGTGCCAGTACCGACCCGTCAGGGTACGAGCAGTACTTC. As protein: CASTDPSGYEQYF. The chain has TRBV19 and TRBJ2-7; maybe TRBD1 (5 bases). The V and J ends lost 7 bases and 4 bases respectively, with 14 bases between them. Germline CDR1 LNHDA, CDR2 SQIVND (reference sequence). This CDR3 contains 13 residues.

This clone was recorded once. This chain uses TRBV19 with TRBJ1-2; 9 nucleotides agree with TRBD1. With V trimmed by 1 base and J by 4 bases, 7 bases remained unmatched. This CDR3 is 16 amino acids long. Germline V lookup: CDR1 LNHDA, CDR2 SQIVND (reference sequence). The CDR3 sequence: CASSIVRGQGAYGYTF. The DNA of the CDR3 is TGTGCCAGTAGTATAGTTAGGGGACAGGGAGCCTATGGCTACACCTTC.

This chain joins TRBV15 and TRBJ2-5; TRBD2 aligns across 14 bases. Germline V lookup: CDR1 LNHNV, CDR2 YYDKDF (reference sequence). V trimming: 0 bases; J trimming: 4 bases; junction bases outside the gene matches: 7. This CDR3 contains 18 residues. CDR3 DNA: TGTGCCACCAGCAGAGATCTGGGACTAGCGGGAGCTGGAGAGACCCAGTACTTC. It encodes CATSRDLGLAGAGETQYF.

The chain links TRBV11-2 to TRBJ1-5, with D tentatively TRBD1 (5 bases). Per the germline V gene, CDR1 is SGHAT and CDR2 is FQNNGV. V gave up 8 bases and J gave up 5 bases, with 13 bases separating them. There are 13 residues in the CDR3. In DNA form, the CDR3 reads TGTGCCAGCTCCGGGGGGTTTGATCAGCCCCAGCATTTT. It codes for CASSGGFDQPQHF.

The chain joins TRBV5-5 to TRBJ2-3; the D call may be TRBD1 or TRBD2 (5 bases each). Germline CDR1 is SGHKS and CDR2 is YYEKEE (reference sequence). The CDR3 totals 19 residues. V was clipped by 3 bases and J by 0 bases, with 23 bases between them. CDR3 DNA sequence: TGTGCCAGCAGCTCAAGCCGCGTGGGGCAGGGACCTAGCACAGATACGCAGTATTTT. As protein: CASSSSRVGQGPSTDTQYF.

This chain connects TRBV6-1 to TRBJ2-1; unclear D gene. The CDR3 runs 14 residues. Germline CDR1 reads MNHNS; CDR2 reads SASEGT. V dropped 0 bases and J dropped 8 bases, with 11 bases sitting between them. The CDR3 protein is CASSEAWQAYEQFF. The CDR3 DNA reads TGTGCCAGCAGTGAAGCGTGGCAGGCCTATGAGCAGTTCTTC.

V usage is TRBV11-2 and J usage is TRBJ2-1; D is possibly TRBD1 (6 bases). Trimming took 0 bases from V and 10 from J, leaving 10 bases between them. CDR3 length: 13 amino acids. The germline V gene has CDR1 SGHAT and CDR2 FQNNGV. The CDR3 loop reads CASSLEWGTEQFF. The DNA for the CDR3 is TGTGCCAGCAGCTTAGAATGGGGGACAGAGCAGTTCTTC.

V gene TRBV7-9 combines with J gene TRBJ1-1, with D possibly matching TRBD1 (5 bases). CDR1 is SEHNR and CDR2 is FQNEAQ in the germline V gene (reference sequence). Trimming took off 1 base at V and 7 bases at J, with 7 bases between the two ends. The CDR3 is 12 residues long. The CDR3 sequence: CASSLVRGEAFF. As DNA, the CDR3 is TGTGCCAGCAGCTTAGTAAGGGGTGAAGCTTTCTTT. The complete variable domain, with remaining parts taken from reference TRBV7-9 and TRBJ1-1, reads DTGVSQNPRHKITKRGQNVTFRCDPISEHNRLYWYRQTLGQGPEFLTYFQNEAQLEKSRLLSDRFSAERPKGSFSTLEIQRTEQGDSAMYLCASSLVRGEAFFGQGTRLTVV.

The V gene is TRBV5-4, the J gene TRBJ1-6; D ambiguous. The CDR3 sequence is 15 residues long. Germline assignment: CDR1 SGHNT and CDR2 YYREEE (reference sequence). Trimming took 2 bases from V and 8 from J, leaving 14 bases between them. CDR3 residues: CASSLARTSHSPLHF. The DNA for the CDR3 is TGTGCCAGCAGCTTAGCGCGGACCAGTCATTCACCCCTCCACTTT.

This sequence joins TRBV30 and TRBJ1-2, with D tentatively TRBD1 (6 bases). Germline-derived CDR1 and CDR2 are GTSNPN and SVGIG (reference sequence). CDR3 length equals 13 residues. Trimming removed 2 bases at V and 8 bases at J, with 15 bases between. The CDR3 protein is CAWSLAGALGYTF. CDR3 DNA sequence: TGTGCCTGGAGTCTGGCAGGGGCATTAGGCTACACCTTC.

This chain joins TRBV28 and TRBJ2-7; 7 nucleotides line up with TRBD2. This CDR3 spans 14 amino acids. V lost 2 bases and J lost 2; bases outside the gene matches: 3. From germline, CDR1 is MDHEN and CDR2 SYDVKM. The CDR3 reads CASSLSGTTYEQYF. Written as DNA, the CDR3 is TGTGCCAGCAGTTTAAGCGGGACCACCTACGAGCAGTACTTC. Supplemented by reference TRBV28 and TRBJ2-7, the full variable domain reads DVKVTQSSRYLVKRTGEKVFLECVQDMDHENMFWYRQDPGLGLRLIYFSYDVKMKEKGDIPEGYSVSREKKERFSLILESASTNQTSMYLCASSLSGTTYEQYFGPGTRLTVT.

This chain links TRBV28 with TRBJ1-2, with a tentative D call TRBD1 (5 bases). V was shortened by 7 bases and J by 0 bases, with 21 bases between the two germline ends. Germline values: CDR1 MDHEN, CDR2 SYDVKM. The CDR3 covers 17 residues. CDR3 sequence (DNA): TGTGCCAGCACACCGCGGGATTTTGGCAGGGCTAACTATGGCTACACCTTC. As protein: CASTPRDFGRANYGYTF.

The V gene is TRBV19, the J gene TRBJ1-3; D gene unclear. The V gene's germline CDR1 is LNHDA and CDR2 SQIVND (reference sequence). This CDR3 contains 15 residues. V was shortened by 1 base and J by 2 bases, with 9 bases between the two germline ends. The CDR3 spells CASSIAPGTGNTIYF. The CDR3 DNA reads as TGTGCCAGTAGTATAGCTCCCGGAACTGGAAACACCATATATTTT.

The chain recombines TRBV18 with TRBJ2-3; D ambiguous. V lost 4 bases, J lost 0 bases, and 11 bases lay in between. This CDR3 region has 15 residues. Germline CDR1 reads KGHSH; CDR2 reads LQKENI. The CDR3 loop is CASSLEDLSTDTQYF. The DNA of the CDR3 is TGTGCCAGCTCACTCGAGGACCTTAGCACAGATACGCAGTATTTT.

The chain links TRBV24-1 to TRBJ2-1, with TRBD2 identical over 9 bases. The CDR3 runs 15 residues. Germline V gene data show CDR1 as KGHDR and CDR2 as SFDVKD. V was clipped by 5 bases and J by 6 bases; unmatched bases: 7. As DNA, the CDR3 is TGTGCCACCAGTGTAAGGAGCGGGGGGCTCAATGAGCAGTTCTTC. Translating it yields CATSVRSGGLNEQFF.

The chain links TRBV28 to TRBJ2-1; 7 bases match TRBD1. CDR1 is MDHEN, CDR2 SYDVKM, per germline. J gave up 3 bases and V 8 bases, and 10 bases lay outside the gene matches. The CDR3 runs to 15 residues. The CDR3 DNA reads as TGTGCCAGCCACCAGCCCCGGGACAGCTACAATGAGCAGTTCTTC. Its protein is CASHQPRDSYNEQFF.